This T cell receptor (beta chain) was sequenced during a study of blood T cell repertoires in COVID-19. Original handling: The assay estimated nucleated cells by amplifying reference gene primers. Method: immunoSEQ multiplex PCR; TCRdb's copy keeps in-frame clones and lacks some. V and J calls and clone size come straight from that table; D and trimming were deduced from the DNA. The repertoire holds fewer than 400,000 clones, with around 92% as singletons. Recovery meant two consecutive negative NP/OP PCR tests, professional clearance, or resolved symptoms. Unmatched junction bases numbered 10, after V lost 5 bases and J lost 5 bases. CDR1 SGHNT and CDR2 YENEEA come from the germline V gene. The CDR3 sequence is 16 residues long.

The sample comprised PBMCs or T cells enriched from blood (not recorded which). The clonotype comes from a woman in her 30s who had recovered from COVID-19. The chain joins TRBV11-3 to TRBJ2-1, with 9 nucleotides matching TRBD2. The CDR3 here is CASSPHASGNNNEQFF. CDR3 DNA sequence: TGTGCCAGCAGCCCTCACGCTAGCGGGAACAACAATGAGCAGTTCTTC.